Listed below are T cell receptor beta chains from one sample, sequenced in a study of monozygotic twins with inflammatory bowel disease. For each CDR3 protein, TCRdb gives one entry from its re-call of the 5' RACE reads, without DNA. The table for this sample gives about 150,000 distinct CDR3 sequences. Material: blood. These receptors were collected from a human donor with ulcerative colitis or Crohn's disease, or a healthy co-twin of an affected twin (not recorded which). Each CDR3 is given with its conserved first and last residue. Fields, in order: J gene, V gene, CDR3 protein.

j_call: TRBJ1-5
v_call: TRBV5-1
cdr3_aa: CASSPQGASNQPQHF

j_call: TRBJ2-7
v_call: TRBV20-1
cdr3_aa: CSAPGLGRLYEQYF

j_call: TRBJ2-3
v_call: TRBV4-3
cdr3_aa: CASSQDVTSGSTDTQYF

j_call: TRBJ2-7
v_call: TRBV5-1
cdr3_aa: CASSLFTSGSYEQYF

j_call: TRBJ2-3
v_call: TRBV5-1
cdr3_aa: CASSLERLRRTDTQYF

j_call: TRBJ2-3
v_call: TRBV27
cdr3_aa: CASSPRQGISDTQYF

j_call: TRBJ2-7
v_call: TRBV20-1
cdr3_aa: CSASPSYEQYF

j_call: TRBJ2-3
v_call: TRBV6-1
cdr3_aa: CASRRGSNLDTQYF

j_call: TRBJ2-1
v_call: TRBV24-1
cdr3_aa: CATSDDSRRGGEQFF

j_call: TRBJ1-1
v_call: TRBV27
cdr3_aa: CASSPRGLGTEAFF

j_call: TRBJ2-1
v_call: TRBV5-1
cdr3_aa: CASSLQGGGSYSYNEQFF

j_call: TRBJ2-7
v_call: TRBV20-1
cdr3_aa: CSATTGAGFEQYF

j_call: TRBJ2-2
v_call: TRBV30
cdr3_aa: CAWSREDRGTGELFF

j_call: TRBJ1-6
v_call: TRBV5-1
cdr3_aa: CASSPPGAPYNSPLHF

j_call: TRBJ2-1
v_call: TRBV18
cdr3_aa: CASSPLVTRGNEQFF

j_call: TRBJ2-3
v_call: TRBV7-2
cdr3_aa: CASSPRGSWEGDTQYF

j_call: TRBJ2-5
v_call: TRBV7-6
cdr3_aa: CASSLAGGLEQETQYF

j_call: TRBJ1-4
v_call: TRBV9
cdr3_aa: CASSQGQMEEKLFF

j_call: TRBJ1-5
v_call: TRBV24-1
cdr3_aa: CATSDFGSNQPQHF

j_call: TRBJ1-1
v_call: TRBV5-1
cdr3_aa: CASSLGDLNTEAFF

j_call: TRBJ2-1
v_call: TRBV3-1
cdr3_aa: CASSQGGSGTGFF

j_call: TRBJ2-5
v_call: TRBV29-1
cdr3_aa: CSVRRGGQGETQYF

j_call: TRBJ1-2
v_call: TRBV12-3/TRBV12-4
cdr3_aa: CASSRGQINYSYTF

j_call: TRBJ2-7
v_call: TRBV6-5
cdr3_aa: CASSYADRGYEQYF

j_call: TRBJ2-5
v_call: TRBV19
cdr3_aa: CASSIFGQGQETQYF

j_call: TRBJ2-1
v_call: TRBV9
cdr3_aa: CASSSRWIRERISYNEQFF

j_call: TRBJ2-3
v_call: TRBV24-1
cdr3_aa: CATSDYGGAADTQYF

j_call: TRBJ2-2
v_call: TRBV28
cdr3_aa: CASIARRIPTGELFF

j_call: TRBJ1-6
v_call: TRBV3-1
cdr3_aa: CASSQFAGLRSPLHF

j_call: TRBJ2-7
v_call: TRBV7-2
cdr3_aa: CASSSTGTSAYERYF

j_call: TRBJ2-7
v_call: TRBV28
cdr3_aa: CASKSVGQGTFYEQYF